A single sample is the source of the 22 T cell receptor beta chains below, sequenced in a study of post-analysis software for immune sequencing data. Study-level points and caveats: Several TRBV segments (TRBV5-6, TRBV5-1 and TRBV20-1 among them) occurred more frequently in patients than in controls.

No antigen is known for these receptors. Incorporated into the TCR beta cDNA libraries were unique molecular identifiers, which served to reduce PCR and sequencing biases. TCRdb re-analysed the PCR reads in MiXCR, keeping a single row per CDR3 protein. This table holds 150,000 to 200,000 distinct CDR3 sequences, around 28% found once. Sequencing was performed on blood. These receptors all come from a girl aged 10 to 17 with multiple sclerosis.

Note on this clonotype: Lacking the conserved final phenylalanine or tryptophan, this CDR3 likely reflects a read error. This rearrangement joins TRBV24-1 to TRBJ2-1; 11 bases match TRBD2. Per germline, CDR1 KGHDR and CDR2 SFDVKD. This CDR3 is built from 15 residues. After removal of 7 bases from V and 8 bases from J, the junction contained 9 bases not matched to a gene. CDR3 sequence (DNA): TGTGCCACCAGGGAGCTAGCGGGAGGTGCATATGAGCAGTTCTGC. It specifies CATRELAGGAYEQFC.

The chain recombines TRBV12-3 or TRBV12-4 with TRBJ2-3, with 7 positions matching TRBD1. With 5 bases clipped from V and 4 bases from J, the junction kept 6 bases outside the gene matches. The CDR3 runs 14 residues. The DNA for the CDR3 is TGTGCCAGCAGTGGGACAGTGACAGCAGATACGCAGTATTTT. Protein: CASSGTVTADTQYF.

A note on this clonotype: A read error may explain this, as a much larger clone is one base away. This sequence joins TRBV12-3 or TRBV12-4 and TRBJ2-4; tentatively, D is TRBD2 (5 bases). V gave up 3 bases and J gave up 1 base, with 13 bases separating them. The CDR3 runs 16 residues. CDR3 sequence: CASSLDEGIAKNIQYF. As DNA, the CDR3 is TGTGCCAGCAGTTTGGATGAGGGTATCGCCAAAAACATTCAGTACTTC.

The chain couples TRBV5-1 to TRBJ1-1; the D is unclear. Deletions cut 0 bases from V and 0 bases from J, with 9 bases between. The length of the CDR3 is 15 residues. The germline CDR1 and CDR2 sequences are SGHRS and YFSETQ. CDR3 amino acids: CASSLVSVLNTEAFF. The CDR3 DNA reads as TGCGCCAGCAGCTTGGTCTCCGTCCTGAACACTGAAGCTTTCTTT.

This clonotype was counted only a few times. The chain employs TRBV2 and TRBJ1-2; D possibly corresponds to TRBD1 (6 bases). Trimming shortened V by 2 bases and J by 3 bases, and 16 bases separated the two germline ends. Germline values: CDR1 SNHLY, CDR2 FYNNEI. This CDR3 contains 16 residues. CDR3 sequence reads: CASSETRQAVDYGYTF. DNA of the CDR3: TGTGCCAGCAGTGAAACCCGACAGGCCGTGGACTATGGCTACACCTTC.

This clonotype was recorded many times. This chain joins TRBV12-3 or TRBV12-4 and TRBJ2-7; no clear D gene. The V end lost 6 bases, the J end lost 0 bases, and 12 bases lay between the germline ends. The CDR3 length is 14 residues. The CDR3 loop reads CASSKTFTSYEQYF. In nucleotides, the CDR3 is TGTGCCAGCAGCAAGACATTCACCTCCTACGAGCAGTACTTC.

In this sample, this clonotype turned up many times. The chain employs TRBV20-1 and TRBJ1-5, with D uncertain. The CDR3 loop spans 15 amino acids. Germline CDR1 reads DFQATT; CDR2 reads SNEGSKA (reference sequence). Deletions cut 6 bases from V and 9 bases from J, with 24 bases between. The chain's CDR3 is CSAKLTDRTMGPQHF. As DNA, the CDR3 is TGCAGTGCCAAGTTAACGGATCGAACCATGGGGCCCCAGCATTTT.

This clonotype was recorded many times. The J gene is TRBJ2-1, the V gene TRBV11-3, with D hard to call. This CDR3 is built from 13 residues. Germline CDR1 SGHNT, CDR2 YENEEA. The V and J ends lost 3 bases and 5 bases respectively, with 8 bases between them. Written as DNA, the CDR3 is TGTGCCAGCAGCTTTGATGGGGACAATGAGCAGTTCTTC. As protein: CASSFDGDNEQFF.

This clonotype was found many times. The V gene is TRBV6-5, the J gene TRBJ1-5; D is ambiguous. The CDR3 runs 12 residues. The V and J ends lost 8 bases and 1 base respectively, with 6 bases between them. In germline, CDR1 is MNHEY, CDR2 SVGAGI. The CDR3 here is CASGRSNQPQHF. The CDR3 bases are TGTGCCAGCGGGAGGAGCAATCAGCCCCAGCATTTT.

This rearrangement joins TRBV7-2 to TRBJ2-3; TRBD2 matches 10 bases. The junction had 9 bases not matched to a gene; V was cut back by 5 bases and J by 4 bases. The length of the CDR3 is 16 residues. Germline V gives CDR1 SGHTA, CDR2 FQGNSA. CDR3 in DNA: TGTGCCAGCAGCCCAACGAAGCGGGGGGGAGCAGATACGCAGTATTTT. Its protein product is CASSPTKRGGADTQYF.

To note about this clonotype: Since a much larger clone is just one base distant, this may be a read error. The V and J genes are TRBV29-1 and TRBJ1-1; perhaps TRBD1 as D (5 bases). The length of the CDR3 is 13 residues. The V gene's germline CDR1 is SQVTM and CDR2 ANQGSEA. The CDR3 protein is CSVHRNKNTEAYF. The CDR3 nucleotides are TGCAGCGTGCACAGGAATAAGAACACTGAAGCTTACTTT.

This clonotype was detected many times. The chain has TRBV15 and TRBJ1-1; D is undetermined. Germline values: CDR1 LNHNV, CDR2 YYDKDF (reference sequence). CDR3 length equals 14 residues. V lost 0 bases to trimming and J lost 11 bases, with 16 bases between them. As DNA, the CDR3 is TGTGCCACCAGCAGAGATCATGGAGTGCCCATTGCTTTCTTT. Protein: CATSRDHGVPIAFF. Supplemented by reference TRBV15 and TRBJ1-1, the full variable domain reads DAMVIQNPRYQVTQFGKPVTLSCSQTLNHNVMYWYQQKSSQAPKLLFHYYDKDFNNEADTPDNFQSRRPNTSFCFLDIRSPGLGDTAMYLCATSRDHGVPIAFFGQGTRLTVV.

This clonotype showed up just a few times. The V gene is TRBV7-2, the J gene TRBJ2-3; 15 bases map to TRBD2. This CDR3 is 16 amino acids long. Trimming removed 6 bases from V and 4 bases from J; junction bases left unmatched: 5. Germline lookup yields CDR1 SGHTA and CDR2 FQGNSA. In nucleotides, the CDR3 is TGTGCCAGCAGACACGGACTAGCGGGAGGGCCAGATACGCAGTATTTT. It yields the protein CASRHGLAGGPDTQYF.

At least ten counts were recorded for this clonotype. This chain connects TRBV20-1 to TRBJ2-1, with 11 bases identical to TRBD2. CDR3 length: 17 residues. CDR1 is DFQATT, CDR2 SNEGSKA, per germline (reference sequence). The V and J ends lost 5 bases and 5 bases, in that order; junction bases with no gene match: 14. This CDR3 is CSAPNPRLAGTNNEQFF. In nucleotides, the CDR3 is TGCAGTGCTCCTAACCCGAGACTAGCGGGAACAAACAATGAGCAGTTCTTC.

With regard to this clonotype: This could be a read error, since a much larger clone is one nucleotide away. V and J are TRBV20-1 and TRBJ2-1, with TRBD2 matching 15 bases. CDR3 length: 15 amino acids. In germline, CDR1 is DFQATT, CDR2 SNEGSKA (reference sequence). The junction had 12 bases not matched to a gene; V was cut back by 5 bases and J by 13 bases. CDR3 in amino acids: CSAPRTSGREETQFF. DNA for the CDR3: TGCAGTGCTCCCCGGACTAGCGGGAGGGAGGAGACCCAGTTCTTC.

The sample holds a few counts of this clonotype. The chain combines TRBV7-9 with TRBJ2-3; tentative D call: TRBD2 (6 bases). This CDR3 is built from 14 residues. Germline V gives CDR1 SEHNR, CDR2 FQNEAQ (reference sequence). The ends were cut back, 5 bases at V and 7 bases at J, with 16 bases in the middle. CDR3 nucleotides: TGTGCCAGCAGCCAGGGACTTGGAAGGAATACGCAGTATTTT. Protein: CASSQGLGRNTQYF.

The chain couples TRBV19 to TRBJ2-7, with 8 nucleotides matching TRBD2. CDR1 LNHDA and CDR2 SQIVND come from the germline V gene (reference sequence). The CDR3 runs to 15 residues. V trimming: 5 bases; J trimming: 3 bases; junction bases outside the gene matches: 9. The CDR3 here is CASSAPGLVIYEQYF. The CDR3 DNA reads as TGTGCCAGTAGTGCCCCGGGACTAGTCATCTACGAGCAGTACTTC. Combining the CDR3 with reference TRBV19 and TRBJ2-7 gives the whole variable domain DGGITQSPKYLFRKEGQNVTLSCEQNLNHDAMYWYRQDPGQGLRLIYYSQIVNDFQKGDIAEGYSVSREKKESFPLTVTSAQKNPTAFYLCASSAPGLVIYEQYFGPGTRLTVT.

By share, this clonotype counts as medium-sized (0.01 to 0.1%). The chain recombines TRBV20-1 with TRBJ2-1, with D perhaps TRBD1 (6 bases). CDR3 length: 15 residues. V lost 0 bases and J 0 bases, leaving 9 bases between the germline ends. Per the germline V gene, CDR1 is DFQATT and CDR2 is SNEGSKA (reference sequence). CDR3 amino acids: CSARENRASYNEQFF. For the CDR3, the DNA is TGCAGTGCTAGAGAGAACAGGGCCTCCTACAATGAGCAGTTCTTC.

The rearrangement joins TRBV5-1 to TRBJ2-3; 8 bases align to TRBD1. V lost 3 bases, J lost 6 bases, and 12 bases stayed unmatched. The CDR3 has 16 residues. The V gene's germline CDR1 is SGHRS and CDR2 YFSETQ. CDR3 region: CASSWGPTGALDTQYF. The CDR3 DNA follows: TGCGCCAGCAGCTGGGGACCGACAGGGGCACTCGATACGCAGTATTTT.

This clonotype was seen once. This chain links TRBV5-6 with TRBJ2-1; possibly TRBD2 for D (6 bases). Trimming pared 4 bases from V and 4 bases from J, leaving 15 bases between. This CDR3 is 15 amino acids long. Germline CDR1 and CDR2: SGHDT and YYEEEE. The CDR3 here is CASSPRLAPYNEQFF. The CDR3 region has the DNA TGTGCCAGCAGCCCCCGCCTAGCGCCTTACAATGAGCAGTTCTTC.

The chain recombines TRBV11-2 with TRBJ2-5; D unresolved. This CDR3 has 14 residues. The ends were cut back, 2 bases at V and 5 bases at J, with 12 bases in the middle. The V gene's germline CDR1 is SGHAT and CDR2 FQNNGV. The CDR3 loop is CASSLNPTIETQYF. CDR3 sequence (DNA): TGTGCCAGCAGCTTAAATCCCACTATCGAGACCCAGTACTTC.

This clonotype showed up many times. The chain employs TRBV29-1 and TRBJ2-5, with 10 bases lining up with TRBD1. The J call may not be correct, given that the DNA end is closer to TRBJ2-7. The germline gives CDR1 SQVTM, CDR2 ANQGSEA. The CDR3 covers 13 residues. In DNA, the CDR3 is TGCAGCGTTGGACGGGACAGGGGCAACGAGCAGTACTTC. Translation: CSVGRDRGNEQYF.